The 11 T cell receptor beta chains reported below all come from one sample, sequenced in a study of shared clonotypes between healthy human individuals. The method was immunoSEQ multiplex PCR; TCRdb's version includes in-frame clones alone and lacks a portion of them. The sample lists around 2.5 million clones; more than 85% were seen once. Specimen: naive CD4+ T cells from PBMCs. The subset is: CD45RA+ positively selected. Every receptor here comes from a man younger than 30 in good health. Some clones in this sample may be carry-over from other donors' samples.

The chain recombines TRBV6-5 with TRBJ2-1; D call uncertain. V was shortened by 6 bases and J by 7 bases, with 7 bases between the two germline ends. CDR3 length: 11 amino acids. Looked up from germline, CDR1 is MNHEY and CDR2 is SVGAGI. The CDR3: CASRSRNEQFF. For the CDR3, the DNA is TGTGCCAGCAGGAGTCGGAATGAGCAGTTCTTC.

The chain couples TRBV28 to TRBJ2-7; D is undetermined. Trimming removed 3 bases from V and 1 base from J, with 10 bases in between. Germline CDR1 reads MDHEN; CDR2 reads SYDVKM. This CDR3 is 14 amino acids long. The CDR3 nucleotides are TGTGCCAGCAGTTTTATCCTCAATTCCTACGAGCAGTACTTC. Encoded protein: CASSFILNSYEQYF.

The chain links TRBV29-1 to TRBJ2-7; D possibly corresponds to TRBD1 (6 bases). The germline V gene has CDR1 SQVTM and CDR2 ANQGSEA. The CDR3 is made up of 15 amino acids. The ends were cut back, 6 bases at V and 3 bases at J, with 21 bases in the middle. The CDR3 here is CSVGEMGRGNYEQYF. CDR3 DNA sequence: TGCAGCGTGGGGGAGATGGGCAGGGGTAACTACGAGCAGTACTTC.

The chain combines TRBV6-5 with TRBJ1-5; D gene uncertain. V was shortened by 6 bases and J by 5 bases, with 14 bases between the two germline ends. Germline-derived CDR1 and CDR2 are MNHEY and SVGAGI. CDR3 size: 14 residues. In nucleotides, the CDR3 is TGTGCCAGCAGCCCGGGGAATGCTCATCAGCCCCAGCATTTT. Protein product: CASSPGNAHQPQHF.

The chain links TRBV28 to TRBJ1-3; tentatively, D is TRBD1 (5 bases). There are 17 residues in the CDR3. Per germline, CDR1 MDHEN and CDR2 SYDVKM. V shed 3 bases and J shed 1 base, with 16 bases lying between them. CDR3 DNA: TGTGCCAGCAGTTTCCGGGGCCGCCACCTTTCTGGAAACACCATATATTTT. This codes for CASSFRGRHLSGNTIYF.

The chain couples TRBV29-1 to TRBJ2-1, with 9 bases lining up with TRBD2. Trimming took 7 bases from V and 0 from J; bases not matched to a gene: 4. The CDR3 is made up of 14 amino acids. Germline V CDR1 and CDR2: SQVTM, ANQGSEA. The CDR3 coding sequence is TGCAGCGCGACTAGCGGTGACTCCTACAATGAGCAGTTCTTC. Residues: CSATSGDSYNEQFF.

The CDR3 reads CASSQDFLAATEAFF. For the CDR3, the DNA is TGCGCCAGCAGCCAAGATTTCTTGGCAGCCACTGAAGCTTTCTTT. This sequence joins TRBV4-1 and TRBJ1-1; no firm D call. The CDR3 consists of 15 residues. Germline CDR1 MGHRA, CDR2 YSYEKL. V was clipped by 0 bases and J by 4 bases, with 12 bases between them.

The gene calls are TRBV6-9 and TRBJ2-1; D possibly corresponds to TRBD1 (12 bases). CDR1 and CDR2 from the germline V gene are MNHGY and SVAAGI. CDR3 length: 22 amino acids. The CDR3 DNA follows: TGTGCGCGGAGGGCACGCCGGGACAGGGGGCTATTAGCGGGAGGGTCCTACAATGAGCAGTTCTTC. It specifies CARRARRDRGLLAGGSYNEQFF.

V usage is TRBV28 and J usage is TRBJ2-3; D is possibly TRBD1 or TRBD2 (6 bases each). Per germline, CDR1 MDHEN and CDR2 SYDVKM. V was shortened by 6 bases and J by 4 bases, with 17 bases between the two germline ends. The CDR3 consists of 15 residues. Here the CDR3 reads CASRPNGGRADTQYF. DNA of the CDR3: TGTGCCAGCAGGCCAAATGGGGGGCGTGCAGATACGCAGTATTTT.

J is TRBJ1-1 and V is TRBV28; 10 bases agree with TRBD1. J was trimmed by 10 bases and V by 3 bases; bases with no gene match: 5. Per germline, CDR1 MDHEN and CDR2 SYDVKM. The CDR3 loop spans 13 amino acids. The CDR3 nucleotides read TGTGCCAGCAGTTTCGGGACAGGGGTGAGAGCTTTCTTT. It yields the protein CASSFGTGVRAFF. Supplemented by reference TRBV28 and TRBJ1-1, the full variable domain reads DVKVTQSSRYLVKRTGEKVFLECVQDMDHENMFWYRQDPGLGLRLIYFSYDVKMKEKGDIPEGYSVSREKKERFSLILESASTNQTSMYLCASSFGTGVRAFFGQGTRLTVV.

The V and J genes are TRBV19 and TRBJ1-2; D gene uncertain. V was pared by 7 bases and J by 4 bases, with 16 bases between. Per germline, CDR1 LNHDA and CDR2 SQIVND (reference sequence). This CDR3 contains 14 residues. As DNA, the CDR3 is TGTGCCAGTATCCCGACCGAAAACCCCTATGGCTACACCTTC. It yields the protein CASIPTENPYGYTF.